Included here is one T cell receptor beta chain sequence, with context. The CDR3 is made up of 13 amino acids. The ends were cut back, 0 bases at V and 6 bases at J, with 6 bases in the middle. The germline CDR1 and CDR2 sequences are MNHEY and SVGAGI. The data were obtained in a study of T cell changes during pregnancy in multiple sclerosis. Sequenced by immunoSEQ multiplex PCR; TCRdb stores in-frame clones only, minus some. The table includes around 50,000 clones, 92% detected once. The chain employs TRBV6-5 and TRBJ2-1, with a weak D call TRBD1 (5 bases). The starting material was CD4+ T cells from peripheral blood mononuclear cells, obtained in the third trimester of pregnancy. The sequence was collected from a female donor with multiple sclerosis, enrolled in a pregnancy study. The CDR3 DNA reads TGTGCCAGCAGTTACTCAAGGGGCAATGAGCAGTTCTTC. Translating gives CASSYSRGNEQFF.